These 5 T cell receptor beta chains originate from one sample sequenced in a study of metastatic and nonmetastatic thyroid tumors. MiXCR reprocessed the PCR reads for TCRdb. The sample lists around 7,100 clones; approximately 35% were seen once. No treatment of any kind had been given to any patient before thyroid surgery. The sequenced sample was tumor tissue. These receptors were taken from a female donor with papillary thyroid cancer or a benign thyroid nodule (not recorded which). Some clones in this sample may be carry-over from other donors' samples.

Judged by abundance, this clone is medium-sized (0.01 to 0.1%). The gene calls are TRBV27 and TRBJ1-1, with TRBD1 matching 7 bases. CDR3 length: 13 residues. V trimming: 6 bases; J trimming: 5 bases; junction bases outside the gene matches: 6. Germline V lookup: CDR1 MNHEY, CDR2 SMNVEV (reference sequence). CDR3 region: CASRDRARTEAFF. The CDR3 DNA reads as TGTGCCAGCAGAGACAGGGCGCGGACTGAAGCTTTCTTT.

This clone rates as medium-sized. CDR3 sequence (DNA): TGTGCCAGCAGCGTTGGGACAGGATTTTCCTACGAGCAGTACTTC. Protein product: CASSVGTGFSYEQYF. The chain employs TRBV6-1 and TRBJ2-7, with 8 nucleotides matching TRBD1. The germline V gene encodes CDR1 MNHNS and CDR2 SASEGT. The CDR3 runs to 15 residues. Trimming at V came to 6 bases and at J to 1 base, leaving 8 bases not matched to a gene.

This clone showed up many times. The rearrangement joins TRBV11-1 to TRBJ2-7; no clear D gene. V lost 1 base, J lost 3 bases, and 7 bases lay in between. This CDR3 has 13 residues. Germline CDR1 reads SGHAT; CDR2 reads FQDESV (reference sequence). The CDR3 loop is CASSLGRYYEQYF. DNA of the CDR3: TGTGCCAGCAGCTTAGGTCGGTACTACGAGCAGTACTTC.

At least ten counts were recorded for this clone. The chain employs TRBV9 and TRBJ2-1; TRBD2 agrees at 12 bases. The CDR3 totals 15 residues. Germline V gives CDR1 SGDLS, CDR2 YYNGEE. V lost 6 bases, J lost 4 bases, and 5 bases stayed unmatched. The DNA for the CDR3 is TGTGCCAGCACATTAGGACTAGCGGGATACAATGAGCAGTTCTTC. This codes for CASTLGLAGYNEQFF.

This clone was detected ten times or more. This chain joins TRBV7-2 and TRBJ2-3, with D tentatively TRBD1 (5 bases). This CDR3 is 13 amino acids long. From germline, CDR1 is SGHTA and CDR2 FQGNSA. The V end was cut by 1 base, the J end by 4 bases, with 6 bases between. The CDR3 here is CASSLGGADTQYF. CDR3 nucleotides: TGTGCCAGCAGCTTAGGGGGCGCAGATACGCAGTATTTT.